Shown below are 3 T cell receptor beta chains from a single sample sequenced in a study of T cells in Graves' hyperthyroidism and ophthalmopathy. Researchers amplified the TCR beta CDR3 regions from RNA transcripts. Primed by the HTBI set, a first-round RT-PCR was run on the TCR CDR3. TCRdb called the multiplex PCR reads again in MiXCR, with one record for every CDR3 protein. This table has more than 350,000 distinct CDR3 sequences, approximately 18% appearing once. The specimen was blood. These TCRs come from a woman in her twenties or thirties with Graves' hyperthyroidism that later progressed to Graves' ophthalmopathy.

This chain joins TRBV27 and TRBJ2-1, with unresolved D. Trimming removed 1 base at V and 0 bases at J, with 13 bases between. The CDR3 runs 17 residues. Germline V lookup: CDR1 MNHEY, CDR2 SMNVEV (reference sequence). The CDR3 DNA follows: TGTGCCAGCAGTTTATTCGCCCCGACCAGCTCCTACAATGAGCAGTTCTTC. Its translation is CASSLFAPTSSYNEQFF.

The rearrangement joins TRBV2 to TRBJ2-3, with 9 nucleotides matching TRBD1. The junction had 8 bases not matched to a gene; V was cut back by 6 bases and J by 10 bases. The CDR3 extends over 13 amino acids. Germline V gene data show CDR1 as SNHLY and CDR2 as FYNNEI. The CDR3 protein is CASRAGTGFSQYF. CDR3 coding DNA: TGTGCCAGCAGAGCCGGGACAGGGTTCTCGCAGTATTTT.

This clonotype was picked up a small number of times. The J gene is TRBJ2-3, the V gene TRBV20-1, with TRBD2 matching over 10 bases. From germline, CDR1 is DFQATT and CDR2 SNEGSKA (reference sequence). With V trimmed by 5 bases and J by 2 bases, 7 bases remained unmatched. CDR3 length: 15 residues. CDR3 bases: TGCAGTGCTCAATTAGCGGGGGGCGCCACAGATACGCAGTATTTT. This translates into CSAQLAGGATDTQYF.